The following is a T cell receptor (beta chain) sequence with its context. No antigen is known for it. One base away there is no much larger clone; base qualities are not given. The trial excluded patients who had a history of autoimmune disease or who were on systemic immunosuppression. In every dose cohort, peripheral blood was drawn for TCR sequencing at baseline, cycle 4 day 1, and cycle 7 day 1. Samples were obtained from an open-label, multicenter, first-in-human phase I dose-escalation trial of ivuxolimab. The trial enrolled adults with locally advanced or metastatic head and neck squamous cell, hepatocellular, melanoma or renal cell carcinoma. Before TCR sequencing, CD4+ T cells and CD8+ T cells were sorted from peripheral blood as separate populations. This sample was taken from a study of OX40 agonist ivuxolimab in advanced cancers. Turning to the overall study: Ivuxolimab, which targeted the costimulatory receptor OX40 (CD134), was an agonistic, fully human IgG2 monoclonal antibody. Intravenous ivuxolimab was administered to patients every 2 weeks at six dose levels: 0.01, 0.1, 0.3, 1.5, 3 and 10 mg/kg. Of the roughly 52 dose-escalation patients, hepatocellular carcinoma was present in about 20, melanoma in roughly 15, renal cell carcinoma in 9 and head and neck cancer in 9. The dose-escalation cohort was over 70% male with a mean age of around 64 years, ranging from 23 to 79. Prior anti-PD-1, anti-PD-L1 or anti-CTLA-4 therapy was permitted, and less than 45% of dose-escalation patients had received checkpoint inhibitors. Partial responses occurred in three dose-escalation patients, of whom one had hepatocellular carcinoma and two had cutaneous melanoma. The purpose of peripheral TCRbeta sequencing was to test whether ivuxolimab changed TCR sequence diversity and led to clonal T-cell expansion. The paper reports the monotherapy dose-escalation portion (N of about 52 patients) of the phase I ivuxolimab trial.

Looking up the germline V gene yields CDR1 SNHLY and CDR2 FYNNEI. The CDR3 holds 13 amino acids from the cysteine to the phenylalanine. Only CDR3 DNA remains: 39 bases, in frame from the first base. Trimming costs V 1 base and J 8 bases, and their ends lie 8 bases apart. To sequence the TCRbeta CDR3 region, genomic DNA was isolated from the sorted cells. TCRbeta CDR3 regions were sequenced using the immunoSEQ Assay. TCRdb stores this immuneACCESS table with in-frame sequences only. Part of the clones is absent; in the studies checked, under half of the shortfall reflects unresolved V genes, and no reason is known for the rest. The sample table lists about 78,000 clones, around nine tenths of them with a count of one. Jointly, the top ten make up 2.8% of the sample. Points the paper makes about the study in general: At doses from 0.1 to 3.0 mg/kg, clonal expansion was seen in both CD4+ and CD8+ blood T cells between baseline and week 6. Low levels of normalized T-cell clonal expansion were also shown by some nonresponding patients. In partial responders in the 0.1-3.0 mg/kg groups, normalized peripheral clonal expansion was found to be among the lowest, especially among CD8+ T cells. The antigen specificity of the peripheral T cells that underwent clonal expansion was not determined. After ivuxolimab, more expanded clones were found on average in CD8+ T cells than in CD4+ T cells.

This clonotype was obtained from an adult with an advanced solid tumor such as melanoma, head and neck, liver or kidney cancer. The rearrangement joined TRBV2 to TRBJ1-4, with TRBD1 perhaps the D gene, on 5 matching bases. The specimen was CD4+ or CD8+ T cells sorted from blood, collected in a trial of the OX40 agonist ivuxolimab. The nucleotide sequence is TGTGCCAGCAGTGAAGTGGACACAGAAAAACTGTTTTTT. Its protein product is CASSEVDTEKLFF.